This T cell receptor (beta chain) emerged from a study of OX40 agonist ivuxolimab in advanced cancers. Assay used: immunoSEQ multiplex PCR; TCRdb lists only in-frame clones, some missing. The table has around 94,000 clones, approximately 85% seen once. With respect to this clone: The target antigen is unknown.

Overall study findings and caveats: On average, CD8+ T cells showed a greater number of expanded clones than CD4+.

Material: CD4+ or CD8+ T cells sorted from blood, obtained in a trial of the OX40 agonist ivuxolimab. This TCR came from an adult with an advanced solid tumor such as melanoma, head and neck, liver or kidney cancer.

The CDR3 sequence: CASSLKGSSGDTQYF. The DNA of the CDR3 is TGTGCCAGCAGCTTGAAGGGAAGCTCCGGGGATACGCAGTATTTT. The rearrangement links TRBV7-3 to TRBJ2-3, with unresolved D. Germline V gene data show CDR1 as SGHTA and CDR2 as FQGTGA. Trimming took off 3 bases at V and 6 bases at J, with 16 bases between the two ends. CDR3 length: 15 residues.